Presented here are 20 T cell receptor beta chains from one specimen sequenced in a study of regulatory and conventional T cells in RAG deficiency. The method was immunoSEQ multiplex PCR; TCRdb's version includes in-frame clones alone and lacks a portion of them. The sample consists of roughly 11,000 clones, approximately 93% of them appearing once. Regulatory T cells were sorted from blood as CD4+ CD25-high CD127-low cells. These data also featured in a second study, about regulatory T cells. This second study notes: Amplification used 52 TRBV primers and 13 TRBJ primers.

Sample: CD127- CD25+ CD4+ Tregs sorted from blood. The receptors derive from a human donor in good health.

The CDR3 region is CASSLTGTGGSETQYF. The CDR3 nucleotides read TGTGCCAGCAGCCTCACCGGGACAGGGGGATCGGAGACCCAGTACTTC. The rearrangement joins TRBV13 to TRBJ2-5, with TRBD1 matching over 11 bases. Trimming at V came to 5 bases and at J to 5 bases, leaving 10 bases not matched to a gene. The CDR3 loop spans 16 amino acids. Germline CDR1 is PRHDT and CDR2 is FYEKMQ (reference sequence).

The chain employs TRBV25-1 and TRBJ2-5, with 8 bases identical to TRBD1. V dropped 8 bases and J dropped 7; count of bases not matched to a gene: 6. Germline CDR1 MGHDK, CDR2 SYGVNS. CDR3 length: 12 residues. The CDR3 loop is CASADRAGTQYF. The CDR3 coding sequence is TGTGCCAGCGCGGACAGGGCTGGGACCCAGTACTTC. Combining the CDR3 with reference TRBV25-1 and TRBJ2-5 gives the whole variable domain EADIYQTPRYLVIGTGKKITLECSQTMGHDKMYWYQQDPGMELHLIHYSYGVNSTEKGDLSSESTVSRIRTEHFPLTLESARPSHTSQYLCASADRAGTQYFGPGTRLLVL.

The genes are TRBV19 and TRBJ2-4, with 7 bases identical to TRBD1. The CDR3 spans 14 residues. Unmatched junction bases numbered 7, after V lost 3 bases and J lost 8 bases. The germline V gene has CDR1 LNHDA and CDR2 SQIVND (reference sequence). CDR3 region: CASSMKRQGHIQYF. CDR3 in DNA: TGTGCCAGTAGTATGAAGAGACAGGGTCACATTCAGTACTTC.

The chain links TRBV10-1 to TRBJ2-1; D unclear. From germline, CDR1 is WNHNN and CDR2 SYGVQD (reference sequence). This CDR3 has 12 amino acids. The V end lost 6 bases, the J end lost 8 bases, and 11 bases lay between the germline ends. The CDR3 here is CASSAQGDEQFF. For the CDR3, the DNA is TGCGCCAGCAGCGCTCAAGGAGATGAGCAGTTCTTC.

This chain uses TRBV4-1 with TRBJ2-7, with 7 bases aligning to TRBD2. Losses at the gene ends were 0 bases for V and 0 bases for J; bases not matched to a gene: 2. In germline, CDR1 is MGHRA, CDR2 YSYEKL. The CDR3 extends over 15 amino acids. CDR3 nucleotide sequence: TGCGCCAGCAGCCAAGAGGGAGGGAACTCCTACGAGCAGTACTTC. Protein sequence: CASSQEGGNSYEQYF.

The chain is built from TRBV9 and TRBJ2-2; TRBD2 matches at 8 bases. CDR3 length: 15 residues. Losses at the gene ends were 7 bases for V and 4 bases for J; bases not matched to a gene: 9. Germline CDR1 is SGDLS and CDR2 is YYNGEE. CDR3 bases: TGTGCCAGCGGACTTTCGGGGGGGACCACCGGGGAGCTGTTTTTT. Translated, it gives CASGLSGGTTGELFF.

CDR3 DNA sequence: TGTGCCAGCAGTTATGTACGGGAACAGAACACCGGGGAGCTGTTTTTT. Protein product: CASSYVREQNTGELFF. The chain combines TRBV7-3 with TRBJ2-2; a weak D match, TRBD2 (5 bases). The CDR3 is 16 residues long. V lost 6 bases and J lost 1, with 15 bases in between. Looked up from germline, CDR1 is SGHTA and CDR2 is FQGTGA. Looking up the rest from reference TRBV7-3 and TRBJ2-2 gives the full variable domain: GAGVSQTPSNKVTEKGKYVELRCDPISGHTALYWYRQSLGQGPEFLIYFQGTGAADDSGLPNDRFFAVRPEGSVSTLKIQRTERGDSAVYLCASSYVREQNTGELFFGEGSRLTVL.

This rearrangement joins TRBV5-1 to TRBJ2-7, with 9 bases identical to TRBD1. The CDR3 consists of 15 residues. V lost 0 bases and J lost 2; bases outside the gene matches: 3. CDR1 is SGHRS, CDR2 YFSETQ, per germline. The CDR3 sequence: CASSLVGQGAYEQYF. The CDR3 DNA reads TGCGCCAGCAGCTTGGTGGGACAGGGAGCCTACGAGCAGTACTTC.

The chain carries TRBV4-1 and TRBJ1-4, with 9 bases aligning to TRBD1. V lost 2 bases and J lost 8; bases outside the gene matches: 9. CDR3 length: 16 amino acids. Germline V gene lookup returns CDR1 MGHRA and CDR2 YSYEKL. CDR3 protein: CASSQLQGTGHEKLFF. CDR3 bases: TGCGCCAGCAGCCAACTACAGGGGACAGGGCACGAAAAACTGTTTTTT.

The rearrangement uses TRBV7-2 and TRBJ1-6, with 8 bases identical to TRBD1. The germline CDR1 and CDR2 sequences are SGHTA and FQGNSA. Trimming cost V 1 base and J 7 bases; bases outside gene matches: 3. CDR3 length: 15 amino acids. CDR3 residues: CASSLGTGWNSPLHF. The CDR3 nucleotides read TGTGCCAGCAGCTTAGGGACAGGGTGGAATTCACCCCTCCACTTT. The variable domain in full, completed from reference TRBV7-2 and TRBJ1-6, reads GAGVSQSPSNKVTEKGKDVELRCDPISGHTALYWYRQSLGQGLEFLIYFQGNSAPDKSGLPSDRFSAERTGGSVSTLTIQRTQQEDSAVYLCASSLGTGWNSPLHFGNGTRLTVT.

V usage is TRBV28 and J usage is TRBJ1-4; TRBD1 matches at 9 bases. Trimming at V came to 5 bases and at J to 3 bases, leaving 10 bases not matched to a gene. The CDR3 extends over 17 amino acids. Germline V gene sequence: CDR1 MDHEN, CDR2 SYDVKM. This CDR3 reads CASSASGTGRANEKLFF. CDR3 DNA sequence: TGTGCCAGCAGTGCCTCCGGGACAGGGAGGGCTAATGAAAAACTGTTTTTT.

V usage is TRBV2 and J usage is TRBJ1-4; D is uncertain. The CDR3 totals 12 residues. Trimming stripped 4 bases from V and 7 bases from J, with 7 bases between. Germline CDR1 and CDR2: SNHLY and FYNNEI. CDR3 coding DNA: TGTGCCAGCAGTGTGGCCGCTGAAAAACTGTTTTTT. It translates to CASSVAAEKLFF.

The chain employs TRBV2 and TRBJ2-5, with a tentative D call TRBD2 (6 bases). Trimming stripped 5 bases from V and 5 bases from J, with 12 bases between. CDR3 size: 13 residues. Germline assignment: CDR1 SNHLY and CDR2 FYNNEI. The CDR3 coding sequence is TGTGCCAGCAGTTTGAGAGGAGGGGAGACCCAGTACTTC. Its translation is CASSLRGGETQYF. Combining the CDR3 with reference TRBV2 and TRBJ2-5 gives the whole variable domain EPEVTQTPSHQVTQMGQEVILRCVPISNHLYFYWYRQILGQKVEFLVSFYNNEISEKSEIFDDQFSVERPDGSNFTLKIRSTKLEDSAMYFCASSLRGGETQYFGPGTRLLVL.

The chain uses TRBV10-2 and TRBJ1-2; 7 positions match TRBD1. V lost 7 bases and J lost 2; bases outside the gene matches: 13. This CDR3 is 16 amino acids long. Germline V gene sequence: CDR1 WSHSY, CDR2 SAAADI. In DNA form, the CDR3 reads TGCGCCAGCAAATCAGGGGGGCCGGGGACGAACTATGGCTACACCTTC. Translation: CASKSGGPGTNYGYTF.

This clone showed up just once. The V call is TRBV10-3, the J call TRBJ2-1; TRBD1 matches at 8 bases. Trimming cost V 6 bases and J 1 base; bases outside gene matches: 14. The germline V gene encodes CDR1 ENHRY and CDR2 SYGVKD. This CDR3 is 18 amino acids long. The CDR3 is CAIRGNGTGQRSYNEQFF. DNA of the CDR3: TGTGCCATCAGAGGAAACGGGACAGGTCAAAGGTCCTACAATGAGCAGTTCTTC.

The chain couples TRBV6-6 to TRBJ2-7; no clear D gene. CDR3 size: 13 residues. V was trimmed by 2 bases and J by 2 bases, leaving 7 bases between them. CDR1 and CDR2 (germline): MNHNY, SVGAGI (reference sequence). The DNA of the CDR3 is TGTGCCAGCAGTTACGCTCCTACCTACGAGCAGTACTTC. It codes for CASSYAPTYEQYF.

This chain uses TRBV27 with TRBJ2-7; D might be TRBD2 (5 bases). This CDR3 has 18 residues. Per germline, CDR1 MNHEY and CDR2 SMNVEV (reference sequence). Trimming cost V 5 bases and J 3 bases, with 26 bases left between them. In DNA form, the CDR3 reads TGTGCCAGCAGTCAATGGGCCCCCCGTGACGGAGGATACTACGAGCAGTACTTC. Amino acids: CASSQWAPRDGGYYEQYF.

The genes are TRBV6-6 and TRBJ1-1; D ambiguous. Germline V gives CDR1 MNHNY, CDR2 SVGAGI (reference sequence). The CDR3 runs to 14 residues. With 7 bases removed from V and 0 bases from J, the gap between germline ends came to 12 bases. The CDR3 region is CASNDGPLNTEAFF. CDR3 in DNA: TGTGCCAGCAATGATGGGCCCTTGAACACTGAAGCTTTCTTT.

The chain carries TRBV10-2 and TRBJ2-1, with a tentative D call TRBD2 (6 bases). This CDR3 comprises 14 residues. Germline V gives CDR1 WSHSY, CDR2 SAAADI. The V end was cut by 5 bases, the J end by 2 bases, with 10 bases between. This CDR3 is CASSFSGPYNEQFF. As DNA, the CDR3 is TGCGCCAGCAGTTTCAGCGGGCCCTACAATGAGCAGTTCTTC.

The V and J genes are TRBV2 and TRBJ2-5; weak D call: TRBD1 (5 bases). Trimming pared 4 bases from V and 2 bases from J, leaving 8 bases between. CDR1 is SNHLY, CDR2 FYNNEI, per germline. This CDR3 region has 13 residues. The CDR3 is CASSGGQQETQYF. The CDR3 bases are TGTGCCAGCAGTGGTGGACAACAAGAGACCCAGTACTTC.